Shown below are 17 T cell receptor beta chains from a single sample sequenced in a study of T-cell reconstitution after alpha-beta-depleted transplantation in children. Unique molecular identifiers were used to barcode this TCRbeta library. From the PCR reads, TCRdb called clonotypes with MiXCR, one entry per CDR3 protein. The data show hundreds of thousands of distinct CDR3 sequences, around 7.7% seen once. The source was PBMCs, mostly from graft donor cells, collected 360 days after TCRalphabeta/CD19-depleted stem cell transplant. These TCRs come from a male patient aged 2 to 9 who had a stem cell transplant for acute myeloid leukemia, so the T cells may come from the graft donor.

This clonotype occurred a few times. The J gene is TRBJ2-3, the V gene TRBV6-1; D tentatively fits TRBD1 or TRBD2 (5 bases each). The germline V and J ends were trimmed by 6 bases and 2 bases, with 12 bases remaining between them. Germline V lookup: CDR1 MNHNS, CDR2 SASEGT. The CDR3 sequence is 14 residues long. The CDR3 loop reads CASRPGPLTDTQYF. The CDR3 DNA is TGTGCCAGCAGACCGGGACCCCTCACAGATACGCAGTATTTT.

This clonotype was counted many times. J is TRBJ2-2 and V is TRBV12-3 or TRBV12-4, with D unresolved. The CDR3 is made up of 13 amino acids. V lost 8 bases to trimming and J lost 0 bases, with 7 bases between them. The CDR3 spells CASVRPNTGELFF. As DNA, the CDR3 is TGTGCCAGCGTCCGGCCGAACACCGGGGAGCTGTTTTTT.

This clonotype is labeled as medium-sized. The chain's CDR3 is CSARVAGNEQFF. CDR3 coding DNA: TGCAGTGCTAGAGTGGCGGGGAATGAGCAGTTCTTC. The rearrangement joins TRBV20-1 to TRBJ2-1; the D gene is possibly TRBD2 (6 bases). The germline V and J ends were trimmed by 1 base and 7 bases, with 8 bases remaining between them. Germline V CDR1 and CDR2: DFQATT, SNEGSKA (reference sequence). This CDR3 region has 12 residues.

This clonotype has only one observation. The V gene is TRBV20-1, the J gene TRBJ2-3; 11 nucleotides line up with TRBD2. Germline assignment: CDR1 DFQATT and CDR2 SNEGSKA (reference sequence). The CDR3 length is 16 residues. J lost 2 bases, V lost 0 bases, and 4 bases had no gene match. CDR3 nucleotides: TGCAGTGCTAGAGATTTACTAGCGGGGGCCACAGATACGCAGTATTTT. It is translated as CSARDLLAGATDTQYF.

In this sample, this clonotype turned up many times. The J gene is TRBJ1-4, the V gene TRBV2, with a possible D match to TRBD1 (6 bases). CDR3 size: 17 residues. Looked up from germline, CDR1 is SNHLY and CDR2 is FYNNEI. Deletions cut 4 bases from V and 0 bases from J, with 15 bases between. In nucleotides, the CDR3 is TGTGCCAGCAGTGGATACAGGGCCTTTGCAACTAATGAAAAACTGTTTTTT. The encoded protein is CASSGYRAFATNEKLFF.

Only a few counts were recorded for this clonotype. DNA for the CDR3: TGCAGTGCTAGCGGGGACACGGATAGCAATCAGCCCCAGCATTTT. It yields the protein CSASGDTDSNQPQHF. The V gene is TRBV20-1, the J gene TRBJ1-5; D might be TRBD1 (6 bases). CDR3 length: 15 residues. The V gene's germline CDR1 is DFQATT and CDR2 SNEGSKA (reference sequence). Trimming took off 3 bases at V and 0 bases at J, with 12 bases between the two ends.

The rearrangement uses TRBV20-1 and TRBJ2-1; 8 bases align to TRBD2. The CDR3 loop spans 15 amino acids. Germline lookup yields CDR1 DFQATT and CDR2 SNEGSKA (reference sequence). J gave up 5 bases and V 3 bases, and 9 bases lay outside the gene matches. The CDR3 loop is CSARSLAGSHNEQFF. The DNA for the CDR3 is TGCAGTGCTAGGTCCTTAGCGGGGAGCCACAATGAGCAGTTCTTC.

This clonotype was seen more than once but under ten times. Here the CDR3 reads CASSQDQTSGRGAGELFF. CDR3 nucleotide sequence: TGCGCCAGCAGCCAAGACCAAACTAGCGGGAGAGGGGCCGGGGAGCTGTTTTTT. This chain links TRBV4-3 with TRBJ2-2; 11 nucleotides align to TRBD2. V dropped 0 bases and J dropped 6; count of bases not matched to a gene: 9. Germline V gives CDR1 LGHNA, CDR2 YSLEER. The CDR3 has 18 residues.

This clonotype was observed at least ten times. The chain employs TRBV21-1 and TRBJ2-7; no DNA check was done on the table's D call, TRBD1. TRBV21-1 is flagged as a pseudogene. The CDR3 length is 16 residues. Written as DNA, the CDR3 is TGTGCCAGCAGTAGAACAGGGAGAGGTTGCTCCTACGAGCAGTACGTC. This sequence encodes CASSRTGRGCSYEQYV.

This clonotype was seen once. The chain joins TRBV6-1 to TRBJ2-1; TRBD1 agrees at 7 bases. This CDR3 has 13 amino acids. Germline CDR1 reads MNHNS; CDR2 reads SASEGT. V gave up 8 bases and J gave up 3 bases; unmatched junction bases: 4. CDR3 protein: CASENRGYNEQFF. DNA for the CDR3: TGTGCCAGCGAAAACAGGGGCTACAATGAGCAGTTCTTC.

This clonotype was seen repeatedly, ten times or more. V usage is TRBV5-1 and J usage is TRBJ2-1; TRBD1 matches 9 bases. This CDR3 is 15 amino acids long. After removal of 5 bases from V and 3 bases from J, the junction contained 6 bases not matched to a gene. Per germline, CDR1 SGHRS and CDR2 YFSETQ. The CDR3 loop reads CASSTGTGIYNEQFF. CDR3 nucleotides: TGCGCCAGCAGTACCGGGACAGGGATCTACAATGAGCAGTTCTTC.

The chain combines TRBV27 with TRBJ2-5; D may match TRBD1 or TRBD2 (7 bases each). Between the trimmed V and J ends, which lost 10 bases and 4 bases, there was a span of 16 bases. In germline, CDR1 is MNHEY, CDR2 SMNVEV (reference sequence). This CDR3 region has 13 residues. This CDR3 reads CAIGIRGGETQYF. The CDR3 region has the DNA TGTGCCATCGGAATCAGGGGGGGAGAGACCCAGTACTTC.

Only a few counts were recorded for this clonotype. This chain joins TRBV18 and TRBJ2-7; D gene ambiguous. Germline CDR1 reads KGHSH; CDR2 reads LQKENI. This CDR3 is 13 amino acids long. The V end was cut by 2 bases, the J end by 2 bases, with 7 bases between. The CDR3 coding sequence is TGTGCCAGCTCACCAGGGCAGACCTACGAGCAGTACGTC. Its translation is CASSPGQTYEQYV.

This clonotype was seen ten or more times. The V gene is TRBV9, the J gene TRBJ1-1; 9 bases map to TRBD1. Trimming at V came to 4 bases and at J to 4 bases, leaving 14 bases not matched to a gene. CDR3 length: 17 residues. CDR1 and CDR2 (germline): SGDLS, YYNGEE. CDR3 in DNA: TGTGCCAGCAGCCCCCAAGACAGGGGGTTCGGAGGCACTGAAGCTTTCTTT. Protein product: CASSPQDRGFGGTEAFF. Full variable domain (remainder filled in from reference TRBV9 and TRBJ1-1): DSGVTQTPKHLITATGQRVTLRCSPRSGDLSVYWYQQSLDQGLQFLIQYYNGEERAKGNILERFSAQQFPDLHSELNLSSLELGDSALYFCASSPQDRGFGGTEAFFGQGTRLTVV.

The J gene is TRBJ2-7, the V gene TRBV4-3; 8 bases are a match to TRBD2. The CDR3 totals 15 residues. Germline CDR1 and CDR2: LGHNA and YSLEER. J lost 2 bases, V lost 4 bases, and 7 bases had no gene match. In DNA, the CDR3 is TGCGCCAGCAGCCTCCCTCGGGGGGGACCCTACGAGCAGTACTTC. This sequence encodes CASSLPRGGPYEQYF.

The V gene is TRBV7-2, the J gene TRBJ1-2; D remains unclear. V dropped 1 base and J dropped 4 bases, with 10 bases sitting between them. Per the germline V gene, CDR1 is SGHTA and CDR2 is FQGNSA. This CDR3 contains 14 residues. CDR3 nucleotides: TGTGCCAGCAGCTTAGAGGTCAGAGGCTATGGCTACACCTTC. Translated, it gives CASSLEVRGYGYTF. The full variable domain, with the rest looked up from reference TRBV7-2 and TRBJ1-2, is GAGVSQSPSNKVTEKGKDVELRCDPISGHTALYWYRQSLGQGLEFLIYFQGNSAPDKSGLPSDRFSAERTGGSVSTLTIQRTQQEDSAVYLCASSLEVRGYGYTFGSGTRLTVV.

This clonotype was seen ten or more times. The V gene is TRBV7-6, the J gene TRBJ2-1; possible D gene TRBD2, 6 bases. The germline V and J ends were trimmed by 5 bases and 2 bases, with 19 bases remaining between them. Germline V gives CDR1 SGHVS, CDR2 FNYEAQ. This CDR3 has 17 amino acids. CDR3 nucleotide sequence: TGTGCCAGCAGCCAGCGGTGGGAGGTTTTAACCTACAATGAGCAGTTCTTC. Protein: CASSQRWEVLTYNEQFF.